This T cell receptor beta chain derives from a study of blood T cell repertoires in COVID-19. Turning to the study itself: Both acute and convalescent COVID-19 samples were obtained from the United States, Italy and Spain. The analysed material was cDNA or gDNA that came from T cells, B-cell-depleted T cells, or PBMCs.

Per the authors' pipeline: Estimates of nucleated cell counts were drawn from the amplification of reference gene primers. Here immunoSEQ multiplex PCR was the method, and the copy in TCRdb shows in-frame clones only, minus some. V and J calls and clone size are given by that table; D and trimming were obtained from the DNA. Among fewer than 350,000 clones listed, 86% were seen once. The CDR3 covers 17 residues. Germline CDR1 is SGHKS and CDR2 is YYEKEE (reference sequence). The ends were cut back, 1 base at V and 0 bases at J, with 13 bases in the middle. This receptor was obtained from a woman in her thirties who had recovered from COVID-19. The chain couples TRBV5-5 to TRBJ1-4, with D uncertain. The sample taken for sequencing was peripheral blood. The CDR3 DNA reads as TGTGCCAGCAGCTTGAGTCCTGAGATGACAACTAATGAAAAACTGTTTTTT. As protein: CASSLSPEMTTNEKLFF. The full variable domain, rest sourced from reference TRBV5-5 and TRBJ1-4, is DAGVTQSPTHLIKTRGQQVTLRCSPISGHKSVSWYQQVLGQGPQFIFQYYEKEERGRGNFPDRFSARQFPNYSSELNVNALLLGDSALYLCASSLSPEMTTNEKLFFGSGTQLSVL.